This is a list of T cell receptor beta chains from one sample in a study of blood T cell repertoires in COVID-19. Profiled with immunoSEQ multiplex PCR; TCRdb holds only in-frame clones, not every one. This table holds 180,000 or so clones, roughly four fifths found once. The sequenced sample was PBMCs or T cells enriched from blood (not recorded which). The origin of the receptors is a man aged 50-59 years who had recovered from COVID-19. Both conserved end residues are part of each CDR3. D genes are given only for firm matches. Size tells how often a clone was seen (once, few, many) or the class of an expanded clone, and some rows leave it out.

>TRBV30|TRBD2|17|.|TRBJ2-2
TGTGCCTGGAGTGTACTAGCGGGGGGGGCGAACACCGGGGAGCTGTTTTTT
CAWSVLAGGANTGELFF
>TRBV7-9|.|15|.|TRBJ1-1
TGTGCCAGCAGCTCTCGTATGGCACCGAACACTGAAGCTTTCTTT
CASSSRMAPNTEAFF
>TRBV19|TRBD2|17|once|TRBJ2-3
TGTGCCAGTAGTATAGATGGAGCGGGGGTGGTCACAGATACGCAGTATTTT
CASSIDGAGVVTDTQYF
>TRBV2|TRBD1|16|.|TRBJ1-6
TGTGCCAGCAGTTACAGGGGAAAGGCGGGGAATTCACCCCTCCACTTT
CASSYRGKAGNSPLHF
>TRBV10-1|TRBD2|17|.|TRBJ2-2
TGCGCCAGCAGCTGGACTAGCGGGGGGAATAACACCGGGGAGCTGTTTTTT
CASSWTSGGNNTGELFF
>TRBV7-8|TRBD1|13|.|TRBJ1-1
TGTGCCAGCAGCGTCGGACAGGGGGCGGTTGCTTTCTTT
CASSVGQGAVAFF
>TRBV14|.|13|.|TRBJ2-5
TGTGCCAGCAACGACGGGTACCAAGAGACCCAGTACTTC
CASNDGYQETQYF
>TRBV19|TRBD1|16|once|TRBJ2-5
TGTGCCAGTAGTATGGGACAGGGAGGTCTCCCAGAGACCCAGTACTTC
CASSMGQGGLPETQYF
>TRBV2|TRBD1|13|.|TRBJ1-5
TGTGCCAGAGACAGGGGGCGGGTTGAGCCCCAGCATTTT
CARDRGRVEPQHF
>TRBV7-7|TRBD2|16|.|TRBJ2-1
TGTGCTAGCAGCTTAGACCTAGCGGGAGATATCAATGAGCAGTTCTTC
CASSLDLAGDINEQFF
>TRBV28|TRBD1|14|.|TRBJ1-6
TGTGCCAGCAGTTTGCACAGGGGTAATTCACCCCTCCACTTT
CASSLHRGNSPLHF
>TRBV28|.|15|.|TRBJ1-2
TGTGCCAGCAGTTTGGTACAGGGTTTGAACTATGGCTACACCTTC
CASSLVQGLNYGYTF
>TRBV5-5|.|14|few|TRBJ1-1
TGTGCCAGCAGCCCCCCAGGGCGAGTCTCTGAAGCTTTCTTT
CASSPPGRVSEAFF
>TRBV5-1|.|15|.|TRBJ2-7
TGCGCCAGCAGCTTGTCGCAGGGCAGAGGCTACGAGCAGTACTTC
CASSLSQGRGYEQYF
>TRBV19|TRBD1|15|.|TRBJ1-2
TGTGCCAGTAGTCCTACCGGGACAGGGTTCTATGGCTACACCTTC
CASSPTGTGFYGYTF
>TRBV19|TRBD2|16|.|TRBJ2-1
TGTGCCAGTAGCCCTAGAGCGGGAGGGCCTCGCGATGAGCAGTTCTTC
CASSPRAGGPRDEQFF
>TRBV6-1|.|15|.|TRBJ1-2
TGTGCCAGCAGTGAAGGTTGGGGGGGTTGGGAAGGCTACACCTTC
CASSEGWGGWEGYTF
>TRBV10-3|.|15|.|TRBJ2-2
TGTGCCATCACCGGGACACTCCCGAACACCGGGGAGCTGTTTTTT
CAITGTLPNTGELFF
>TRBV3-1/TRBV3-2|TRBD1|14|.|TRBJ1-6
TGTGCCAGCACCCTGGCAGGGGGTAATTCACCCCTCCACTTT
CASTLAGGNSPLHF
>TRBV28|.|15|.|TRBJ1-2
TGTGCCAGCAGTTCTCCCTTCCAGGTACTCTATGGCTACACCTTC
CASSSPFQVLYGYTF
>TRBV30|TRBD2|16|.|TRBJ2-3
TGTGCCTGGAATGTCCTAGCGGGGGGGATCACAGATACGCAGTATTTT
CAWNVLAGGITDTQYF
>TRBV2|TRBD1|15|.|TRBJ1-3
TGTGCCAGCAGTGAATGGCCGGGACAGGGAAACACCATATATTTT
CASSEWPGQGNTIYF
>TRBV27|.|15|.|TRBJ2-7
TGTGCCAGCAGTTTTCTAGACAGGAGTTCCTACGAGCAGTACTTC
CASSFLDRSSYEQYF
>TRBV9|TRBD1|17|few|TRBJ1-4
TGTGCCAGCAGCCCTAGCCGGACAGGGTCGAAGGGTGAAAAACTGTTTTTT
CASSPSRTGSKGEKLFF
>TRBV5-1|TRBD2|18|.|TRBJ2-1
TGCGCCAGCAGTCCCCCTAGCGGGGGGCAACCCTCCTACAATGAGCAGTTCTTC
CASSPPSGGQPSYNEQFF
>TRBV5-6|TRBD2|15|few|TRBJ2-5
TGTGCCAGCAGCTTGAGTCTAGCGGGGGGGGAGACCCAGTACTTC
CASSLSLAGGETQYF
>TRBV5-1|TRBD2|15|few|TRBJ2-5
TGCGCCAGCACTCGAAGCGGGAGGGCCGAAGAGACCCAGTACTTC
CASTRSGRAEETQYF
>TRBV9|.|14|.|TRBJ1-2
TGTGCCAGCAGCCCCGGGATGGGGGAGGGCGGCTACACCTTC
CASSPGMGEGGYTF
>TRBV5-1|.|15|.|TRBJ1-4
TGCGCCAGCAGCTTGGGGCAGGGAAAAGGGGAAAAACTGTTTTTT
CASSLGQGKGEKLFF
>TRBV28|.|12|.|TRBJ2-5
TGTGCCAGCAGCGGACAGAAAGAGACCCAGTACTTC
CASSGQKETQYF
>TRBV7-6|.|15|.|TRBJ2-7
TGTGCCAGCAGCTCCATCCGCGGGGAACCCTACGAGCAGTACTTC
CASSSIRGEPYEQYF
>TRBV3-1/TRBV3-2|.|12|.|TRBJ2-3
TGTGCCAGCAGCCAGGGGCAGGATACGCAGTATTTT
CASSQGQDTQYF
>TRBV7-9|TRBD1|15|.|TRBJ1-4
TGTGCCAGCAGCCCCCAGACAGGGGCGAATGAAAAACTGTTTTTT
CASSPQTGANEKLFF
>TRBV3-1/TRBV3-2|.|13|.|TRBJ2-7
TGTGCCAGCAGCTTGAGCGGTTCCTACGAGCAGTACTTC
CASSLSGSYEQYF
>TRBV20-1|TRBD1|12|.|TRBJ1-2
TGCAGTGCTAGTGACAGGGTTGATGGCTACACCTTC
CSASDRVDGYTF
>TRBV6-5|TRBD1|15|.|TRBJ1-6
TGTGCCAGCAGTTCGACGGGACAGGGCGGTTCACCCCTCCACTTT
CASSSTGQGGSPLHF
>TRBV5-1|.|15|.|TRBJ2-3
TGCGCCAGCAGCTTGTTAGCGGCGAGTCCAGATACGCAGTATTTT
CASSLLAASPDTQYF
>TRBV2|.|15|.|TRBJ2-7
TGTGCCAGCAGTGAAGGTCTGGGGCCGACCTACGAGCAGTACTTC
CASSEGLGPTYEQYF
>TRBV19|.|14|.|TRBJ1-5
TGTGCCAGTAGTATTGGCCTGGGGGGTCAGCCCCAGCATTTT
CASSIGLGGQPQHF
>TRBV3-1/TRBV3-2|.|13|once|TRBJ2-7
TGTGCCAGCAGCGGGCGGACTTTTTACGAGCAGTACTTC
CASSGRTFYEQYF
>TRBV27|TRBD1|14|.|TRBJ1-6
TGTGCCAGCAGTATTGACAGGGGGAATTCACCCCTCCACTTT
CASSIDRGNSPLHF
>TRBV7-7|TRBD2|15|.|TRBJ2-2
TGTGCTAGCAGCTTAGTATCTAGCGGAACCGGGGAGCTGTTTTTT
CASSLVSSGTGELFF
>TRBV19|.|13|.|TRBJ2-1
TGTGCCAGTAAGCTAGGTAACTACAATGAGCAGTTCTTC
CASKLGNYNEQFF
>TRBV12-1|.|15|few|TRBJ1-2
TGTGCCAGCAGCGACGTTACAGGGGGCGCTTCTGGCTACACCTTC
CASSDVTGGASGYTF
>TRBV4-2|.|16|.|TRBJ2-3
TGTGCCAGCAGCCGCTCCGAGCGGCACTTCACAGATACGCAGTATTTT
CASSRSERHFTDTQYF
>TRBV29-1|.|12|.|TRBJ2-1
TGCAGCGTTGATAGAGGGTACAATGAGCAGTTCTTC
CSVDRGYNEQFF
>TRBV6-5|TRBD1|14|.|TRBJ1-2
TGTGCCAGCAGTTACTCGTGGGGACAGAATGGCTACACCTTC
CASSYSWGQNGYTF
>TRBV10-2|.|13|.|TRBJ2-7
TGCGCCAGCAGTGAGCTCCCCGCGGGAGAGCAGTACTTC
CASSELPAGEQYF
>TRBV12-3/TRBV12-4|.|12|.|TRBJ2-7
TGTGCCAGCAGTTTCATCAGGGACGAGCAGTACTTC
CASSFIRDEQYF
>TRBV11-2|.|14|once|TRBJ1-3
TGTGCCAGCAGCTCCACAGGAGTACGAAACACCATATATTTT
CASSSTGVRNTIYF
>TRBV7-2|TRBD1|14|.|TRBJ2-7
TGTGCCAGCAGGCAGACAGGGCCCTCCTACGAGCAGTACTTC
CASRQTGPSYEQYF
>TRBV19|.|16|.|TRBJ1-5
TGTGCCACTTTTCCGGGCTCGGAGGTGAGCAATCAGCCCCAGCATTTT
CATFPGSEVSNQPQHF
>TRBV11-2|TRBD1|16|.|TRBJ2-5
TGTGCCAGCAGCTTAGATCTAGTGTCAGGGGGAGAGACCCAGTACTTC
CASSLDLVSGGETQYF
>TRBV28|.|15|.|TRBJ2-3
TGTGCCAGCAGTTCCGACATATTAAGCACAGATACGCAGTATTTT
CASSSDILSTDTQYF
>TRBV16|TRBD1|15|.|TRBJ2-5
TGTGCCAGCATCACCCAACAGGGGCGGCTGGAGACCCAGTACTTC
CASITQQGRLETQYF
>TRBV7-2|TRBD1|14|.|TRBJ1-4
TGTGCCAGCAGCTTAAACAGGGGTCATGAAAAACTGTTTTTT
CASSLNRGHEKLFF
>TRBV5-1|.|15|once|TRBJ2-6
TGCGCCAGCAGCCCCACTAGCTCTGGGGCCAACGTCCTGACTTTC
CASSPTSSGANVLTF
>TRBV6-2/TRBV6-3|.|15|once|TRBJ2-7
TGTGCCAGCAGTAGAACAGGGTTAATCTCCTACGAGCAGTACTTC
CASSRTGLISYEQYF
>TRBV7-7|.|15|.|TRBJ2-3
TGTGCTAGCAGCTTAGGATACAGGGACACAGATACGCAGTATTTT
CASSLGYRDTDTQYF
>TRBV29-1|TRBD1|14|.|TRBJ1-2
TGCAGCGTTGAAGGGACAGGGCTTAACTATGGCTACACCTTC
CSVEGTGLNYGYTF